A single sample gave rise to the 10 T cell receptor beta chains below, sequenced in a study of blood T cell repertoires in COVID-19. The assay was immunoSEQ multiplex PCR, and TCRdb's table has in-frame clones only and misses some. The top ten hold around 1.4% of the sample, which has about 300,000 clones, 70% to 90% seen once. The sample taken for sequencing was peripheral blood. Every receptor here comes from a man in his 70s with acute or convalescent COVID-19.

The J gene is TRBJ2-2, the V gene TRBV3-1 (or the pseudogene TRBV3-2); D is ambiguous. In germline, CDR1 is LGHDT, CDR2 YNNKEL (reference sequence). V was shortened by 3 bases and J by 0 bases, with 5 bases between the two germline ends. This CDR3 has 14 residues. This CDR3 reads CASSQFANTGELFF. CDR3 DNA sequence: TGTGCCAGCAGCCAGTTCGCGAACACCGGGGAGCTGTTTTTT.

This clone was picked up one time. This chain links TRBV24-1 with TRBJ1-5, with a weak D call TRBD1 (6 bases). Per germline, CDR1 KGHDR and CDR2 SFDVKD. V was shortened by 3 bases and J by 4 bases, with 12 bases between the two germline ends. There are 15 residues in the CDR3. CDR3 sequence reads: CATSDGRGGNQPQHF. CDR3 DNA: TGTGCCACCAGTGATGGCAGGGGTGGAAATCAGCCCCAGCATTTT.

J is TRBJ2-7 and V is TRBV6-2 or TRBV6-3; no firm D call. Germline V lookup: CDR1 MNHEY, CDR2 SVGEGT. The V end was cut by 0 bases, the J end by 4 bases, with 16 bases between. There are 16 residues in the CDR3. CDR3 DNA sequence: TGTGCCAGCAGTTACTCGAGAAGCGAGGTTAGATACGAGCAGTACTTC. Translated: CASSYSRSEVRYEQYF.

The chain couples TRBV5-1 to TRBJ2-7, with a tentative D call TRBD2 (7 bases). Germline assignment: CDR1 SGHRS and CDR2 YFSETQ. The V gene lost 7 bases and the J gene lost 3 bases, with 20 bases spanning the gap. This CDR3 is 15 amino acids long. The CDR3 DNA reads TGCGCCAGCGGCTCCCAGGCGGGGGCAGGCTACGAGCAGTACTTC. Amino acid sequence: CASGSQAGAGYEQYF.

The chain links TRBV5-4 to TRBJ2-1, with 10 bases fitting TRBD2. Germline V gives CDR1 SGHNT, CDR2 YYREEE (reference sequence). The CDR3 has 15 residues. The junction had 2 bases not matched to a gene; V was cut back by 1 base and J by 4 bases. This CDR3 is CASSLSGGVYNEQFF. In DNA form, the CDR3 reads TGTGCCAGCAGCTTGAGCGGGGGGGTTTACAATGAGCAGTTCTTC.

The rearrangement uses TRBV18 and TRBJ1-1; 8 bases align to TRBD1. This CDR3 spans 16 amino acids. CDR1 is KGHSH, CDR2 LQKENI, per germline. Trimming removed 3 bases from V and 2 bases from J; junction bases left unmatched: 8. CDR3 sequence reads: CASSPMGQDLNTEAFF. The CDR3 coding sequence is TGTGCCAGCTCACCTATGGGACAGGACCTTAACACTGAAGCTTTCTTT.

The rearrangement uses TRBV7-3 and TRBJ1-3, with a possible D match to TRBD1 (6 bases). The V gene's germline CDR1 is SGHTA and CDR2 FQGTGA. With 5 bases removed from V and 1 base from J, the gap between germline ends came to 15 bases. This CDR3 contains 16 residues. CDR3: CASSPEGGLSGNTIYF. The CDR3, as DNA: TGTGCCAGCAGCCCTGAAGGGGGACTATCTGGAAACACCATATATTTT.

This chain uses TRBV5-4 with TRBJ2-7; TRBD1 is a possible D gene (5 bases). The CDR3 runs 13 residues. V was trimmed by 0 bases and J by 5 bases, leaving 9 bases between them. Germline V gives CDR1 SGHNT, CDR2 YYREEE (reference sequence). The CDR3 region is CASSLARQNEQYF. The CDR3, as DNA: TGTGCCAGCAGCTTGGCCCGACAGAACGAGCAGTACTTC.

The chain couples TRBV19 to TRBJ1-5; D unclear. CDR1 and CDR2 (germline): LNHDA, SQIVND (reference sequence). The CDR3 spans 18 residues. V was shortened by 4 bases and J by 0 bases, with 19 bases between the two germline ends. CDR3 sequence reads: CASSTVGQRPYSNQPQHF. The CDR3 nucleotides are TGTGCCAGTAGTACGGTCGGTCAGAGGCCCTATAGCAATCAGCCCCAGCATTTT.

The chain recombines TRBV3-1 (or the pseudogene TRBV3-2) with TRBJ1-1, with D maybe TRBD1 (6 bases). CDR3 length: 13 amino acids. The germline V gene encodes CDR1 LGHDT and CDR2 YNNKEL (reference sequence). The ends were cut back, 5 bases at V and 6 bases at J, with 13 bases in the middle. The CDR3 here is CASSSGVRAEAFF. CDR3 DNA sequence: TGTGCCAGCAGCTCAGGGGTCCGGGCTGAAGCTTTCTTT.